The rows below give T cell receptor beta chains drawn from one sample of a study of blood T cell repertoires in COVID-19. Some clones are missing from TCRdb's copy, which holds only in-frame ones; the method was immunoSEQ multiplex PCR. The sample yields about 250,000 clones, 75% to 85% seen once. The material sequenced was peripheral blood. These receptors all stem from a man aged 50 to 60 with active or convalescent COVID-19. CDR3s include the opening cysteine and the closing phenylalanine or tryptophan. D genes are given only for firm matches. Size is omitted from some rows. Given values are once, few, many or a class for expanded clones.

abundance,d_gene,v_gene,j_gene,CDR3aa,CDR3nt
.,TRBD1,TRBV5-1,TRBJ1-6,CASSSGQVEISPLHF,TGCGCCAGCAGCTCGGGACAGGTAGAGATTTCACCCCTCCACTTT
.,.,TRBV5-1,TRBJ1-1,CASSLDRSNTEAFF,TGCGCCAGCAGCTTGGACAGGAGCAACACTGAAGCTTTCTTT
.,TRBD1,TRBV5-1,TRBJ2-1,CASSLAPSGQINEQFF,TGCGCCAGCAGCTTGGCACCCTCGGGACAGATCAATGAGCAGTTCTTC
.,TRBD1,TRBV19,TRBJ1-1,CASSRGDRGTEAFF,TGTGCCAGTAGTAGGGGCGACAGGGGCACTGAAGCTTTCTTT
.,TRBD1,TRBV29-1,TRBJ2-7,CSVSGGYSYEQYF,TGCAGCGTGTCAGGGGGATATTCCTACGAGCAGTACTTC
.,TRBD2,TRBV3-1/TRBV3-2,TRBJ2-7,CASSQNSGSLYEQYF,TGTGCCAGCAGCCAAAATAGCGGGAGTCTCTACGAGCAGTACTTC
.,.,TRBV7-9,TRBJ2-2,CASSYGLLDTGELFF,TGTGCCAGCAGCTATGGGCTCCTTGACACCGGGGAGCTGTTTTTT
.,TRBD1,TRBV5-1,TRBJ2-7,CASSDPGGAYYEQYF,TGCGCCAGCAGCGATCCAGGGGGAGCCTACTACGAGCAGTACTTC
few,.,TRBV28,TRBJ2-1,CASSLLRGSSYNEQFF,TGTGCCAGCAGTTTATTACGGGGGAGTAGTTACAATGAGCAGTTCTTC
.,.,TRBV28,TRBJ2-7,CAALGEATFEEQYF,TGTGCCGCCCTCGGGGAAGCGACCTTTGAAGAGCAGTACTTC
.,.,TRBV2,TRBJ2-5,CASKGGNGGQETQYF,TGTGCCAGCAAGGGTGGTAACGGGGGCCAAGAGACCCAGTACTTC
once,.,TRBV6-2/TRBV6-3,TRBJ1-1,CASSYSEVAGNEAFF,TGTGCCAGCAGTTACTCGGAGGTGGCGGGAAATGAAGCTTTCTTT
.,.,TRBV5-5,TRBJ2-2,CASSPGSGTNTGELFF,TGTGCCAGCAGCCCCGGCTCGGGAACGAACACCGGGGAGCTGTTTTTT
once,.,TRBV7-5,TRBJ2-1,CVRSLVICPGGTSFNEQFF,TGTGTCAGAAGCTTAGTAATTTGCCCGGGCGGGACTAGTTTCAATGAGCAGTTCTTC
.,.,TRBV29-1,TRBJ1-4,CSVRQNNEKLFF,TGCAGCGTGCGGCAGAATAATGAAAAACTGTTTTTT
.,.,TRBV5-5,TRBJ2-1,CASSFRPGTAIDNEQFF,TGTGCCAGCAGCTTCAGACCGGGGACTGCAATTGACAATGAGCAGTTCTTC
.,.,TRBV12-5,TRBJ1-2,CASGGGLDYGYTF,TGTGCTAGTGGCGGGGGGTTGGACTATGGCTACACCTTC
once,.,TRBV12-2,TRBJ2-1,CAELAGASSYNEQFF,TGTGCAGAACTAGCGGGGGCAAGCTCCTACAATGAGCAGTTCTTC
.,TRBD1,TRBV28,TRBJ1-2,CASSLNRGSGYTF,TGTGCCAGCAGTTTAAACAGGGGATCCGGCTACACCTTC
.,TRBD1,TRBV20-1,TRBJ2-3,CSADRGNTQYF,TGCAGTGCTGACAGGGGTAATACGCAGTATTTT
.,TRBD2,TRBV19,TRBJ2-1,CASSLGEGSYNEQFF,TGTGCCAGTAGTTTAGGGGAGGGCTCCTACAATGAGCAGTTCTTC
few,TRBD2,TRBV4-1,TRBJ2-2,CASSQEVSFSGGNTGELFF,TGCGCCAGCAGCCAAGAGGTATCGTTTAGCGGGGGGAACACCGGGGAGCTGTTTTTT
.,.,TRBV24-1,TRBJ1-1,CATSDPTQGSTEAFF,TGTGCCACCAGTGATCCTACTCAGGGGTCCACTGAAGCTTTCTTT
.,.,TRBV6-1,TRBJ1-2,CASSGGPGVPTSMGGYTF,TGTGCCAGCAGTGGGGGACCAGGGGTCCCAACCAGTATGGGGGGCTACACCTTC
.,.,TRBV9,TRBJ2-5,CASSADAGTQYF,TGTGCCAGCAGCGCAGATGCTGGGACCCAGTACTTC
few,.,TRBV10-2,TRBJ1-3,CASSELGDTIYF,TGCGCCAGCAGTGAATTGGGAGACACCATATATTTT
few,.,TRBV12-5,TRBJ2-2,CASGFGGGAGELFF,TGTGCTAGTGGTTTCGGAGGAGGAGCCGGGGAGCTGTTTTTT
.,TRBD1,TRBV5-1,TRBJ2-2,CASSLLTGGYTGELFF,TGCGCCAGCAGCTTGTTGACAGGGGGGTACACCGGGGAGCTGTTTTTT
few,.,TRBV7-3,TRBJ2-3,CASSLEGTDTQYF,TGTGCCAGCAGCTTAGAGGGAACAGATACGCAGTATTTT
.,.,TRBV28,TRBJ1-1,CASSPDMNTEAFF,TGTGCCAGCAGCCCGGACATGAACACTGAAGCTTTCTTT
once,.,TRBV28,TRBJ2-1,CASSLVEGANEQFF,TGTGCCAGCAGTCTGGTGGAGGGGGCCAATGAGCAGTTCTTC
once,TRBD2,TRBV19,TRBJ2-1,CASRASGTRNEQFF,TGTGCCAGTAGGGCTAGCGGGACCCGGAATGAGCAGTTCTTC
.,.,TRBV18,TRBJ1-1,CASSPPGEAEAFF,TGTGCCAGCTCACCACCGGGAGAGGCTGAAGCTTTCTTT
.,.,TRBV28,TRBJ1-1,CASSFRGPPDMNTEAFF,TGTGCCAGCAGTTTCAGGGGTCCCCCCGACATGAACACTGAAGCTTTCTTT
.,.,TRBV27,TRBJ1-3,CASSLRRDGGNTIYF,TGTGCCAGCAGTTTGCGCAGGGATGGCGGAAACACCATATATTTT
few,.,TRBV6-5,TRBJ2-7,CASSYSTVGSGEQYF,TGTGCCAGCAGTTACTCGACGGTTGGGTCGGGAGAGCAGTACTTC
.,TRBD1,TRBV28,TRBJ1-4,CASSLRQGGEKLFF,TGTGCCAGCAGTCTCCGACAGGGGGGTGAAAAACTGTTTTTT
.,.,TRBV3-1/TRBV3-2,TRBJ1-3,CASSQVGGIGNTIYF,TGTGCCAGCAGCCAAGTAGGAGGGATTGGAAACACCATATATTTT
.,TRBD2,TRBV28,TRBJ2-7,CASSSWTSGSKTYEQYF,TGTGCCAGCAGTTCGTGGACTAGCGGGAGCAAGACCTACGAGCAGTACTTC
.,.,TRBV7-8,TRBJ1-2,CASSLEFRGDGYTF,TGTGCCAGCAGCTTAGAATTTCGCGGAGATGGCTACACCTTC
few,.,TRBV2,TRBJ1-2,CASSRESSYTF,TGTGCCAGCAGTCGGGAGAGCAGCTACACCTTC
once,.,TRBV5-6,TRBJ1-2,CASSFEVPWEGYTF,TGTGCCAGCAGCTTCGAGGTGCCCTGGGAGGGCTACACCTTC
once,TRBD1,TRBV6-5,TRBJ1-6,CASSYSGQSNSPLHF,TGTGCCAGCAGTTATTCGGGACAGAGCAATTCACCCCTCCACTTT
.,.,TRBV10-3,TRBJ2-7,CAISPTAYEQYF,TGTGCCATCAGTCCCACAGCTTACGAGCAGTACTTC
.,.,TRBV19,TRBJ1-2,CASTINGQGYGYTF,TGTGCCAGTACTATTAATGGGCAGGGCTATGGCTACACCTTC
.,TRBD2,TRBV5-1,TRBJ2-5,CASSPGLATGLETQYF,TGCGCCAGCAGCCCAGGACTAGCGACGGGATTAGAGACCCAGTACTTC
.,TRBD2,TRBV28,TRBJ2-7,CASSFPLAGGSYEQYF,TGTGCCAGCAGTTTCCCTTTAGCGGGAGGCTCCTACGAGCAGTACTTC
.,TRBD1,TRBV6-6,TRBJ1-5,CASSSHDRGSNQPQHF,TGTGCCAGCAGTTCCCACGACAGGGGTAGCAATCAGCCCCAGCATTTT
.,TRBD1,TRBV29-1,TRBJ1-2,CSVEKGQGSYGYTF,TGCAGCGTTGAAAAGGGACAGGGGTCCTATGGCTACACCTTC
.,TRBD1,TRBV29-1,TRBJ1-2,CSVAGTGDDYGYTF,TGCAGCGTTGCCGGGACAGGGGATGACTATGGCTACACCTTC
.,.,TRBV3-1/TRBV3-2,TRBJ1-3,CASSATGRFSGNTIYF,TGTGCCAGCAGCGCTACAGGACGTTTCTCTGGAAACACCATATATTTT
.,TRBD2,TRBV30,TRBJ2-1,CAWTLGLAGAGGEQFF,TGTGCCTGGACCCTGGGGCTAGCGGGAGCAGGCGGTGAGCAGTTCTTC
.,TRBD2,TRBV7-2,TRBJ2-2,CASSLFSAGGPRGELFF,TGTGCCAGCAGCTTATTCTCCGCGGGAGGGCCGAGGGGGGAGCTGTTTTTT
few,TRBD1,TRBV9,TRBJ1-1,CASSTSTGDALDTEAFF,TGTGCCAGCAGCACCTCAACAGGGGACGCATTGGATACTGAAGCTTTCTTT
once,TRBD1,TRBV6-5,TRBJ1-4,CASSSGTANEKLFF,TGTGCCAGCAGTTCTGGGACAGCTAATGAAAAACTGTTTTTT
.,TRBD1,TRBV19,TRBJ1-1,CASVGDSLLNTEAFF,TGTGCCTCGGTAGGGGACAGCCTTTTAAACACTGAAGCTTTCTTT
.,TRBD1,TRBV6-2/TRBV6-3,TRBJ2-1,CASSPGTGTVNEQFF,TGTGCCAGCAGTCCCGGGACAGGGACCGTCAATGAGCAGTTCTTC
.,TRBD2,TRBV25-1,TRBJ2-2,CASSELAGNTGELFF,TGTGCCAGCAGTGAACTAGCGGGTAACACCGGGGAGCTGTTTTTT
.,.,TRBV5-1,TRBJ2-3,CASSLAGGGTDTQYF,TGCGCCAGCAGCTTAGCCGGCGGGGGCACAGATACGCAGTATTTT